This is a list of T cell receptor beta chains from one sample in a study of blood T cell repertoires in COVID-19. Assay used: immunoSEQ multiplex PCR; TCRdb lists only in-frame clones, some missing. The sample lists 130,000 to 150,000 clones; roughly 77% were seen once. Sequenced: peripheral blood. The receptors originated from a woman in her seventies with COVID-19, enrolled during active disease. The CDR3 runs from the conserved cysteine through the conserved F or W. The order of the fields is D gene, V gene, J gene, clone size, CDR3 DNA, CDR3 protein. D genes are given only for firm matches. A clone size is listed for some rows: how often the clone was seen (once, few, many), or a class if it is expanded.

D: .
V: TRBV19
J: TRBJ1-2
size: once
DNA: TGTGCCAGTAGTCCCCAGGGGCACTATGGCTACACCTTC
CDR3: CASSPQGHYGYTF

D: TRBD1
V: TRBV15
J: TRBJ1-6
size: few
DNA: TGTGCCACAAGAAGGGGGCGCGTTGATTCACCCCTCCACTTT
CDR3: CATRRGRVDSPLHF

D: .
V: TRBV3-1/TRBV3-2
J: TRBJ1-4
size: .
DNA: TGTGCCAGCAGCCAAGGAGAGGGCGCCGCGGCGGATGAAAAACTGTTTTTT
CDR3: CASSQGEGAAADEKLFF

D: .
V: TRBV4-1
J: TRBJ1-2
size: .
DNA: TGCGCCAGCAGCCTAAATGATGCGGGCTATGGCTACACCTTC
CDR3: CASSLNDAGYGYTF

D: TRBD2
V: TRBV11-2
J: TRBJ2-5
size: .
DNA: TGTGCCAGCAGCTTAGTTCTAGCGGGGGCGAGGGGGACCCAGTACTTC
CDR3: CASSLVLAGARGTQYF

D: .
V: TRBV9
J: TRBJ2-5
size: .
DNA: TGTGCCAGCAGCGCCGGACTGCAAGAGACCCAGTACTTC
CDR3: CASSAGLQETQYF

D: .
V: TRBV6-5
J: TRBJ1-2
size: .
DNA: TGTGCCAGCAGTAACAGGGCGATGGCGGGTGGCTACACCTTC
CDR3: CASSNRAMAGGYTF

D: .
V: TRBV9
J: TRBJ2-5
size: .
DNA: TGTGCCAGCAGCCTAGGGTCGAAGCCTCCAGAGACCCAGTACTTC
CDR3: CASSLGSKPPETQYF

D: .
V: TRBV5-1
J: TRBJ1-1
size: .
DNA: TGCGCCAGCAGCACTACAGGGTCCACTGAAGCTTTCTTT
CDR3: CASSTTGSTEAFF

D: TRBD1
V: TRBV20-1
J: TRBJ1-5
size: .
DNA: TGCAGTGCTAGTTCCCTGGGACAGGGCTCGGTGGGGGGTCTGGCCCAGCATTTT
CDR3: CSASSLGQGSVGGLAQHF

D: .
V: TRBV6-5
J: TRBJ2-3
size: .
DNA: TGTGCCAGCAGTTACTCGTGGCAGGCTAGCACAGATACGCAGTATTTT
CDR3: CASSYSWQASTDTQYF

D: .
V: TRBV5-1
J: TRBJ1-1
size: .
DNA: TGCGCCAGCAGCCTTCGGGACACTGAAGCTTTCTTT
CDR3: CASSLRDTEAFF

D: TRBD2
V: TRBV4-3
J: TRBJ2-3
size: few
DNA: TGCGCCAGCAGCCAAGCCCCGACTAGCGGGGGGCGAGGAGATACGCAGTATTTT
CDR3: CASSQAPTSGGRGDTQYF

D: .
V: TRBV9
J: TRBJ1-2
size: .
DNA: TGTGCCAGCAGCGTAGGGGGACTAGCTAACTATGGCTACACCTTC
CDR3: CASSVGGLANYGYTF

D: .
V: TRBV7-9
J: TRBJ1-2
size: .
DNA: TGTGCCAGCAGCTTAGCTGAGGGAAAAGGGGGCTACACCTTC
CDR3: CASSLAEGKGGYTF

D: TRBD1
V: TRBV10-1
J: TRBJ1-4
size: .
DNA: TGCGCCAGCAGACTTGGGGCAGGGACAGATGAAAAACTGTTTTTT
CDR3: CASRLGAGTDEKLFF

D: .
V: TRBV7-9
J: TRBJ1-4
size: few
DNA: TGTGCCAGCAGCTTACGCCCCCAAGGGGGTGAAAAACTGTTTTTT
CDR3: CASSLRPQGGEKLFF

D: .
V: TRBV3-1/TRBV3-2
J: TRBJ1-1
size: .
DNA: TGTGCCAGCAGCCAAGTCCTAGCGGGGCGCTTCGGTATAACTGAAGCTTTCTTT
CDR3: CASSQVLAGRFGITEAFF

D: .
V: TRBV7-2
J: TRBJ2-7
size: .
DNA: TGTGCCAGCAGCCCCCCTAAGTACGAGCAGTACTTC
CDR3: CASSPPKYEQYF

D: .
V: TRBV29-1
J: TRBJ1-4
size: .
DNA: TGCAGCGTTGGCGGCGGTTTTAATAATGAAAAACTGTTTTTT
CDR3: CSVGGGFNNEKLFF

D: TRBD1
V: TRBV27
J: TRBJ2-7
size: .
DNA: TGTGCCAGCACCAGAGCAGGGGGCTCTCACGAGCAGTACTTC
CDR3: CASTRAGGSHEQYF

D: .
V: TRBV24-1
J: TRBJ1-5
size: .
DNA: TGTGCCACCCAACAGAGCAATCAGCCCCAGCATTTT
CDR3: CATQQSNQPQHF

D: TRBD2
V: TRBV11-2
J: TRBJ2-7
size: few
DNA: TGTGCCAGCAGCTTAGTAAATGGACTAGCGGGGGCCTACGAGCAGTACTTC
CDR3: CASSLVNGLAGAYEQYF

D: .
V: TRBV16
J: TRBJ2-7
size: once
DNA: TGTGCCAGCAGCAAGGAGGGGAATTACGAGCAGTACTTC
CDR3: CASSKEGNYEQYF

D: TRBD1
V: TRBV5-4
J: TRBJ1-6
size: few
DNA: TGTGCCAGCAGCTTGGGGGACAGTTATAATTCACCCCTCCACTTT
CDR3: CASSLGDSYNSPLHF

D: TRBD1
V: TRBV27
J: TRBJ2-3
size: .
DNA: TGTGCCAGCAGTCGTAAATCCGGGACAGTGCCATCCACAGATACGCAGTATTTT
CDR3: CASSRKSGTVPSTDTQYF

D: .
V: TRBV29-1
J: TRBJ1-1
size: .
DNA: TGCAGCGTTGGGGGGGGTATCCCGAACACTGAAGCTTTCTTT
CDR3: CSVGGGIPNTEAFF

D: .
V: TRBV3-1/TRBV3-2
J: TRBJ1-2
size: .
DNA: TGTGCCAGCAGCCAAGATGGATGGGGGCGAAGCTATGGCTACACCTTC
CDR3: CASSQDGWGRSYGYTF

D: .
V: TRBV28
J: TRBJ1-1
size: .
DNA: TGTGCCAGCAATGGGCTCAGCACTGAAGCTTTCTTT
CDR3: CASNGLSTEAFF

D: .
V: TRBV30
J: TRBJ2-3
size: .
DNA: TGTGCCTGGAGCCCCGGGGTCGCAGATACGCAGTATTTT
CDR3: CAWSPGVADTQYF

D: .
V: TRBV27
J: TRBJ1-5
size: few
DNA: TGTGCCAGCAGTCCCGGGGGCAATCAGCCCCAGCATTTT
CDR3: CASSPGGNQPQHF

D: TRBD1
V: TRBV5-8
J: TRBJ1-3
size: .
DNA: TGTGCCAGCAGCTCCACGGACAGGGTAAAATCTGGAAACACCATATATTTT
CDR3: CASSSTDRVKSGNTIYF

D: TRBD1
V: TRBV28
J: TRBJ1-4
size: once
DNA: TGTGCCAGCAGCCAGACAGGGGACAATGAAAAACTGTTTTTT
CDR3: CASSQTGDNEKLFF

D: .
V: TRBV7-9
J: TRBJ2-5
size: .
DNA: TGTGCCAGCAGCTCGGGGGCTAGCGGCCAAGAGACCCAGTACTTC
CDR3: CASSSGASGQETQYF

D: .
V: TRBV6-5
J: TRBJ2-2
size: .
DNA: TGTGCCAGCAGTCGTAACACCGGGGAGCTGTTTTTT
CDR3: CASSRNTGELFF

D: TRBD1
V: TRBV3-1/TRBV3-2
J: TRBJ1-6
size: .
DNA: TGTGCCAGCAGCCAAGGGTCGGGACAGGCAAATTCACCCCTCCACTTT
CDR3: CASSQGSGQANSPLHF

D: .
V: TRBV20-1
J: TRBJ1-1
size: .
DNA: TGCAGTGCTCTGGGGCAATCTGAAGCTTTCTTT
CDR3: CSALGQSEAFF

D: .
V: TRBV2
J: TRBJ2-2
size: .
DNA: TGTGCCAGCAGGGCCCGGGAAAGGGGGTCACTCGAGCTGTTTTTT
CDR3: CASRARERGSLELFF

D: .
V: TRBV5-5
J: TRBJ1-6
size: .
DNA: TGTGCCAGTTATCAGGGTGGCCTTTCACCCCTCCACTTT
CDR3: CASYQGGLSPLHF

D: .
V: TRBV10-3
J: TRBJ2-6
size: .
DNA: TGTGCCATCAGTGAGTGGGGGGTGACAGGGAAACTTAATTCTGGGGCCAACGTCCTGACTTTC
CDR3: CAISEWGVTGKLNSGANVLTF

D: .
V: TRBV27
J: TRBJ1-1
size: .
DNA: TGTGCCAGCAGTTTTTGGCAGTCGGGGGAAGCTTTCTTT
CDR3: CASSFWQSGEAFF

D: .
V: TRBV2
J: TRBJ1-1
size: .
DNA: TGTGCCAGCAGTGGGGGAGGCACTGAAGCTTTCTTT
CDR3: CASSGGGTEAFF

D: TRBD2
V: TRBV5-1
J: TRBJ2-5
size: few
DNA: TGCGCCAGCAGCTTGAAACCGGGACTAGCTACAGAGACCCAGTACTTC
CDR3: CASSLKPGLATETQYF

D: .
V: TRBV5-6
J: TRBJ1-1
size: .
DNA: TGTGCCAGCAGCTTGGGACAGAGGAACACTGAAGCTTTCTTT
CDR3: CASSLGQRNTEAFF

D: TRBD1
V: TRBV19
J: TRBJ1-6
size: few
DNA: TGTGCCAGTAGTTTACAGGGGATCTATAATTCACCCCTCCACTTT
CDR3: CASSLQGIYNSPLHF

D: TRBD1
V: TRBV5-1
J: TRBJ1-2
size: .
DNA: TGCGCCAGCAGCTCCGGGACAGGCTCTTATGGCTACACCTTC
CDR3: CASSSGTGSYGYTF

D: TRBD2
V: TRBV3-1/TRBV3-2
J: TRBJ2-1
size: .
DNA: TGTGCCAGCAGCCAAGGGGGGGGGTCTTACAATGAGCAGTTCTTC
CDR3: CASSQGGGSYNEQFF

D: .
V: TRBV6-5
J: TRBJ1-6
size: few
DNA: TGTGCCAGCTCCCTTAGGGGCAGTATTTCACCCCTCCACTTT
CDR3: CASSLRGSISPLHF

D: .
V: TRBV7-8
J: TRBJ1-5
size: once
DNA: TGTGCCAGCAGCCAAAGAGGAGGGCTCAATCAGCCCCAGCATTTT
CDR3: CASSQRGGLNQPQHF

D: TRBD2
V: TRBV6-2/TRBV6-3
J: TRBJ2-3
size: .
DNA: TGTGCCAGCAGTTACCCACTAGCGGGGGCCTCGGATACGCAGTATTTT
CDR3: CASSYPLAGASDTQYF